This TCR beta chain was captured in a study of PD-L1 blockade in urothelial cancer. The study, taken as a whole, reports: Stronger expansion of tumor-associated clones in blood at 3 weeks distinguished durable-benefit patients. Below-median blood TCR clonality before treatment forecast better survival.

The CDR3 covers 12 residues. Per the germline V gene, CDR1 is MNHEY and CDR2 is SMNVEV (reference sequence). The V gene lost 1 base and the J gene lost 7 bases, with 8 bases spanning the gap. Time point described: pretreatment peripheral blood. Of note for this clone: The antigen remains unidentified.

Profiled with immunoSEQ multiplex PCR; TCRdb holds only in-frame clones, not every one. Of about 87,000 clones listed, 84% are singletons. The rearrangement links TRBV27 to TRBJ2-7; D is possibly TRBD2 (6 bases). The source of this sequence is a man between 60 and 75 years old with urothelial cancer. Sequenced material: PBMCs, taken around atezolizumab (anti-PD-L1) treatment. CDR3 sequence: CASSLWGREQYF. The CDR3 DNA is TGTGCCAGCAGTTTATGGGGGAGGGAGCAGTACTTC.